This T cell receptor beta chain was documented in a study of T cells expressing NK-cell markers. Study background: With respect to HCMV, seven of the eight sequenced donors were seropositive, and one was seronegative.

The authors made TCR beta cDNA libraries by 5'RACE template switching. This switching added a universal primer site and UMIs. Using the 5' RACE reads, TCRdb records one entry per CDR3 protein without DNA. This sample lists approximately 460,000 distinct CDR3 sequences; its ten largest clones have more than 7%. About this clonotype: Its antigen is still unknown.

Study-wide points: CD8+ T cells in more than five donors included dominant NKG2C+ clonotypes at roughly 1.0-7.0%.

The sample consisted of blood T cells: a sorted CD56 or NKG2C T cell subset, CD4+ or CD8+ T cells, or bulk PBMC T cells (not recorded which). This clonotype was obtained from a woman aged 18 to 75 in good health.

The CDR3 is CSARDIGLDTGELFF. The V and J genes are TRBV20-1 and TRBJ2-2; TCRdb's assignment of TRBD2 cannot be checked, as there is no DNA. The CDR3 is made up of 15 amino acids. From germline, CDR1 is DFQATT and CDR2 SNEGSKA (reference sequence).